Listed below are T cell receptor beta chains from one sample, sequenced in a study of shared clonotypes between healthy human individuals. Generated by immunoSEQ multiplex PCR, the TCRdb table keeps only in-frame clones and is missing some. The repertoire holds about 2.1 million clones, with roughly 93% as singletons. Material: naive CD8+ T cells from PBMCs. These receptor sequences come from a man between 18 and 35 years old in good health. Some clones in this sample may be carry-over from other donors' samples. Both conserved end residues are part of each CDR3. The D gene is left open where the match is weak. Clone size appears in some rows only: once, few, many, or a class for an expanded clone.

size | J | V | D | CDR3 | DNA
- | TRBJ1-2 | TRBV4-2 | - | CASSLIPTENGYTF | TGTGCCAGCAGCCTAATCCCGACAGAAAATGGCTACACCTTC
- | TRBJ2-3 | TRBV7-8 | - | CASSWYSTDTQYF | TGTGCCAGCAGCTGGTACAGCACAGATACGCAGTATTTT
- | TRBJ1-4 | TRBV28 | TRBD1 | CASRGDRGDNEKLFF | TGTGCCAGCAGAGGCGACAGGGGCGATAATGAAAAACTGTTTTTT
- | TRBJ2-1 | TRBV19 | - | CATSRGLRHNEQFF | TGTGCCACCTCGCGGGGCCTTCGCCACAATGAGCAGTTCTTC
- | TRBJ2-1 | TRBV7-3 | TRBD2 | CASSLTGGRAYNEQFF | TGTGCCAGCAGCTTAACCGGCGGGAGGGCCTACAATGAGCAGTTCTTC
- | TRBJ1-2 | TRBV27 | - | CASSFGGGGYTF | TGTGCCAGCAGTTTCGGGGGCGGAGGCTACACCTTC
- | TRBJ1-1 | TRBV10-2 | - | CASRVGGNTEAFF | TGCGCCAGCAGGGTGGGAGGGAACACTGAAGCTTTCTTT
few | TRBJ1-1 | TRBV5-4 | TRBD1 | CASSSSRGLAFF | TGTGCCAGCAGCTCATCCAGGGGGCTAGCTTTCTTT
once | TRBJ2-7 | TRBV28 | - | CASSLTSEAHEQYF | TGTGCCAGCAGTCTTACTTCGGAAGCCCACGAGCAGTACTTC
- | TRBJ2-2 | TRBV2 | - | CALMGSGELFF | TGTGCCCTTATGGGAAGCGGGGAGCTGTTTTTT
- | TRBJ2-1 | TRBV5-4 | - | CASSPIQGGSYNEQFF | TGTGCCAGCAGCCCCATACAGGGAGGCTCCTACAATGAGCAGTTCTTC
once | TRBJ2-7 | TRBV10-3 | - | CAISEVFASGSSYEQYF | TGTGCCATCAGTGAGGTATTCGCCAGCGGGTCCTCCTACGAGCAGTACTTC
- | TRBJ2-7 | TRBV19 | TRBD2 | CASSIDLQREWEQYF | TGTGCCAGTAGTATAGATCTCCAGCGGGAGTGGGAGCAGTACTTC
- | TRBJ1-2 | TRBV5-1 | - | CASSSGTYAYGYTF | TGCGCCAGCAGCTCGGGGACCTACGCCTATGGCTACACCTTC
- | TRBJ2-7 | TRBV28 | - | CASSLSGSNEQYF | TGTGCCAGCAGTTTATCCGGAAGCAACGAGCAGTACTTC
- | TRBJ2-7 | TRBV29-1 | TRBD1 | CSAKTGTYEQYF | TGCAGCGCCAAGACAGGGACATACGAGCAGTACTTC
- | TRBJ2-1 | TRBV7-6 | - | CASSLVGWGSDNEQFF | TGTGCCAGCAGCTTAGTGGGCTGGGGTTCCGACAATGAGCAGTTCTTC
- | TRBJ2-1 | TRBV30 | TRBD2 | CAWQDLAGTYNEQFF | TGTGCCTGGCAAGACTTAGCGGGTACGTACAATGAGCAGTTCTTC
- | TRBJ2-7 | TRBV4-1 | TRBD2 | CASSQGTSGPYEQYF | TGCGCCAGCAGCCAAGGGACTAGCGGTCCCTACGAGCAGTACTTC
- | TRBJ2-1 | TRBV5-1 | - | CASSLGDPKENEQFF | TGCGCCAGCAGCTTGGGGGACCCAAAAGAAAATGAGCAGTTCTTC
- | TRBJ2-2 | TRBV7-9 | - | CASSLAEARRGNTGELFF | TGTGCCAGCAGCTTAGCGGAGGCCAGACGGGGGAACACCGGGGAGCTGTTTTTT
once | TRBJ2-3 | TRBV7-8 | TRBD2 | CASSSKLAGGTDTQYF | TGTGCCAGCAGCTCTAAACTAGCGGGAGGCACAGATACGCAGTATTTT
once | TRBJ1-4 | TRBV27 | - | CASSLFFMGGTNEKLFF | TGTGCCAGCAGTTTATTTTTCATGGGCGGAACTAATGAAAAACTGTTTTTT
- | TRBJ1-1 | TRBV6-5 | TRBD1 | CASSSYRGWTEAFF | TGTGCCAGCAGTTCATACAGGGGCTGGACTGAAGCTTTCTTT
- | TRBJ2-3 | TRBV7-9 | TRBD1 | CASSPRQGGFTDTQYF | TGTGCCAGCAGCCCTAGACAGGGGGGATTCACAGATACGCAGTATTTT
- | TRBJ1-4 | TRBV27 | - | CASSPLGGDEGEKLFF | TGTGCCAGCAGTCCCTTGGGTGGGGATGAGGGTGAAAAACTGTTTTTT
- | TRBJ2-6 | TRBV28 | - | CASSLDRSSGANVLTF | TGTGCCAGCAGTCTAGACAGGTCCTCTGGGGCCAACGTCCTGACTTTC
- | TRBJ2-1 | TRBV10-3 | TRBD2 | CAISESLAGDGNEQFF | TGTGCCATCAGTGAGTCACTAGCGGGAGACGGCAATGAGCAGTTCTTC
- | TRBJ2-5 | TRBV4-1 | - | CASSQGNGISQETQYF | TGCGCCAGCAGCCAAGGCAACGGTATCTCTCAAGAGACCCAGTACTTC
once | TRBJ2-2 | TRBV27 | TRBD2 | CASSTTKTSGTLTGELFF | TGTGCCAGCAGTACCACCAAAACTAGCGGGACACTCACCGGGGAGCTGTTTTTT
once | TRBJ2-3 | TRBV13 | TRBD2 | CASSLGLADYRTDTQYF | TGTGCCAGCAGCTTAGGACTAGCGGATTATCGCACAGATACGCAGTATTTT
- | TRBJ1-6 | TRBV28 | - | CASSRGPGQPLNSPLHF | TGTGCCAGCAGCCGCGGGCCCGGGCAGCCGCTTAATTCACCCCTCCACTTT
once | TRBJ1-2 | TRBV27 | TRBD1 | CASSLSGTGDAFHYGYTF | TGTGCCAGCAGTTTATCGGGGACAGGGGACGCGTTCCACTATGGCTACACCTTC
- | TRBJ2-7 | TRBV4-3 | - | CASSQDLAAEQYF | TGCGCCAGCAGCCAAGATTTAGCGGCCGAGCAGTACTTC
- | TRBJ2-2 | TRBV30 | TRBD1 | CACPGQGTAGELFF | TGTGCCTGTCCGGGACAGGGGACGGCCGGGGAGCTGTTTTTT
- | TRBJ2-1 | TRBV28 | - | CASSLLRERNEQFF | TGTGCCAGCAGTTTGTTGAGGGAGAGGAATGAGCAGTTCTTC
- | TRBJ1-5 | TRBV6-1 | - | CASSEVLGVTGNQPQHF | TGTGCCAGCAGTGAAGTTTTAGGGGTCACCGGCAATCAGCCCCAGCATTTT
- | TRBJ2-2 | TRBV12-5 | - | CASGFWTVGTGELFF | TGTGCTAGTGGTTTTTGGACAGTGGGCACCGGGGAGCTGTTTTTT
- | TRBJ2-1 | TRBV19 | - | CASSMGWGSSYNEQFF | TGTGCCAGTAGTATGGGTTGGGGAAGCTCCTACAATGAGCAGTTCTTC
- | TRBJ1-2 | TRBV27 | TRBD1 | CASSFLGTGFKEGYTF | TGTGCCAGCAGTTTTTTAGGGACAGGGTTCAAAGAAGGCTACACCTTC
- | TRBJ2-3 | TRBV4-3 | TRBD2 | CASSPRLAGDTDTQYF | TGCGCCAGCAGCCCACGACTAGCGGGGGACACAGATACGCAGTATTTT